This TCR beta chain was profiled in a study of T cell responses to AZD1222 COVID-19 vaccine. Study-wide points: In a largely white British group with more females than males, clonal diversity was possibly underestimated. Spike-specific TCR repertoires showed rising breadth and depth after two AZD1222 doses. The study sampled repertoires only after the peak T cell response.

V lost 0 bases, J lost 5 bases, and 0 bases stayed unmatched. The CDR3 totals 14 residues. Germline CDR1 and CDR2: SGDLS and YYNGEE. Worth noting for this clone: The target antigen is unknown.

Profiled with immunoSEQ multiplex PCR; TCRdb holds only in-frame clones, not every one. In the table there are around 140,000 clones, about 92% of which are singletons. The receptor was derived from an adult in good health. Sequencing used peripheral blood, obtained on day 0 of AZD1222 vaccination. The chain combines TRBV9 with TRBJ2-1; 9 bases map to TRBD2. This chain's CDR3 is CASSVGGGDNEQFF. The CDR3 region has the DNA TGTGCCAGCAGCGTAGGCGGGGGGGACAATGAGCAGTTCTTC.